The 22 T cell receptor beta chains below were found in one sample sequenced in a study of blood T cell repertoires in COVID-19 (dated by TCRdb to about 2020). Receptor libraries were prepared by the immunoSEQ multiplex PCR assay. Drawn from immuneACCESS, this table holds only the in-frame rearrangements with V and J called that TCRdb kept. Clones are partly lost; checked studies trace under half to an unresolved V gene and leave the rest unexplained. The sample table records 150,000 to 200,000 clones; roughly 83% of these occur just once. Roughly 9.2% of the sample goes to the ten largest clones. Source material: peripheral blood. These TCRs come from a woman aged 80 or over with active or convalescent COVID-19.

The chain combines TRBV19 with TRBJ2-1; D remains unclear. This CDR3 has 15 amino acids. The germline V and J ends were trimmed by 5 bases and 2 bases, with 13 bases remaining between them. Germline V gene data show CDR1 as LNHDA and CDR2 as SQIVND (reference sequence). The CDR3 DNA reads as TGTGCCAGTAGTGTCCCCGGGTCTCCCTACAATGAGCAGTTCTTC. Its protein is CASSVPGSPYNEQFF.

This chain uses TRBV11-2 with TRBJ2-2; no clear D gene. Looked up from germline, CDR1 is SGHAT and CDR2 is FQNNGV. This CDR3 is 14 amino acids long. Trimming cost V 5 bases and J 0 bases, with 7 bases left between them. The CDR3 DNA sequence: TGTGCCAGCAGCCTCCAGACGAACACCGGGGAGCTGTTTTTT. It specifies CASSLQTNTGELFF.

The gene calls are TRBV6-2 or TRBV6-3 and TRBJ1-2; D might be TRBD1 (5 bases). The CDR3 length is 12 residues. The germline V gene encodes CDR1 MNHEY and CDR2 SVGEGT. Trimming took off 5 bases at V and 4 bases at J, with 8 bases between the two ends. Here the CDR3 DNA reads TGTGCCAGCAGTGAGACAGCCTATGGCTACACCTTC. The encoded protein is CASSETAYGYTF.

The chain joins TRBV10-3 to TRBJ2-7; maybe TRBD2 (6 bases). CDR1 and CDR2 (germline): ENHRY, SYGVKD. The CDR3 is 14 residues long. V was shortened by 6 bases and J by 4 bases, with 16 bases between the two germline ends. CDR3 nucleotides: TGTGCCATCAGAGGGTCGGGACGGGGGTACGAGCAGTACTTC. It yields the protein CAIRGSGRGYEQYF.

Notes on this clone: The same CDR3 also results from other DNA sequences found in this sample. The CDR3 bases are TGTGCCTGGAGTGTACGGGGGTATAGCAATCAGCCCCAGCATTTT. Translating gives CAWSVRGYSNQPQHF. V usage is TRBV30 and J usage is TRBJ1-5, with D perhaps matching TRBD1 (5 bases). Germline V gene lookup returns CDR1 GTSNPN and CDR2 SVGIG (reference sequence). V was clipped by 0 bases and J by 0 bases, with 9 bases between them. This CDR3 is built from 15 residues.

V and J are TRBV7-6 and TRBJ2-7; D is possibly TRBD1 (5 bases). This CDR3 comprises 14 residues. V lost 2 bases to trimming and J lost 3 bases, with 11 bases between them. Germline loops: CDR1 SGHVS, CDR2 FNYEAQ. The CDR3 region is CASSLQGGFYEQYF. The CDR3 DNA follows: TGTGCCAGCAGCTTACAGGGTGGCTTCTACGAGCAGTACTTC.

The chain uses TRBV24-1 and TRBJ2-7; 7 nucleotides align to TRBD2. Germline lookup yields CDR1 KGHDR and CDR2 SFDVKD. CDR3 length equals 13 residues. V dropped 4 bases and J dropped 9; count of bases not matched to a gene: 8. CDR3 sequence reads: CATSEGLGGVQYF. The DNA for the CDR3 is TGTGCCACCAGTGAAGGGTTGGGAGGGGTGCAGTACTTC.

V and J are TRBV7-2 and TRBJ1-1, with 8 bases lining up with TRBD1. Looked up from germline, CDR1 is SGHTA and CDR2 is FQGNSA. Losses at the gene ends were 4 bases for V and 0 bases for J; bases not matched to a gene: 4. The CDR3 runs to 15 residues. In DNA, the CDR3 is TGTGCCAGCAGCTACCGGGACAGGATGAACACTGAAGCTTTCTTT. Encoded protein: CASSYRDRMNTEAFF.

This chain joins TRBV18 and TRBJ2-1, with a weak D call TRBD1 (6 bases). Germline CDR1 and CDR2: KGHSH and LQKENI. This CDR3 is 14 amino acids long. Between the trimmed V and J ends, which lost 5 bases and 5 bases, there was a span of 13 bases. In nucleotides, the CDR3 is TGTGCCAGCTCATCCCGGACAGCCAACAATGAGCAGTTCTTC. This sequence encodes CASSSRTANNEQFF.

The chain joins TRBV5-1 to TRBJ1-5; D gene unclear. Germline V gene data show CDR1 as SGHRS and CDR2 as YFSETQ. Between the trimmed V and J ends, which lost 2 bases and 1 base, there was a span of 4 bases. This CDR3 is 13 amino acids long. Here the CDR3 reads CASSLQSNQPQHF. For the CDR3, the DNA is TGCGCCAGCAGCTTACAGAGCAATCAGCCCCAGCATTTT.

This clone was found a few times. The genes are TRBV7-2 and TRBJ1-6; possible D gene TRBD1, 6 bases. Per germline, CDR1 SGHTA and CDR2 FQGNSA. CDR3 length: 15 residues. The ends were cut back, 7 bases at V and 5 bases at J, with 15 bases in the middle. CDR3 nucleotide sequence: TGTGCCAGCAAAAGGGGGGGCGTCGATAATTCACCCCTCCACTTT. Its translation is CASKRGGVDNSPLHF.

The rearrangement uses TRBV6-4 and TRBJ2-5; 12 bases agree with TRBD1. Per the germline V gene, CDR1 is MRHNA and CDR2 is SNTAGT. After removal of 3 bases from V and 3 bases from J, the junction contained 5 bases not matched to a gene. The CDR3 consists of 16 residues. CDR3 in DNA: TGTGCCAGCAGTGATGGGGGACAGGGGGCAAAAGAGACCCAGTACTTC. Amino acid sequence: CASSDGGQGAKETQYF.

The V gene is TRBV7-2, the J gene TRBJ1-1, with TRBD1 matching over 8 bases. V shed 1 base, J shed 4 bases, and the junction held 2 bases outside the gene matches. CDR1 and CDR2 from the germline V gene are SGHTA and FQGNSA. CDR3 length: 14 amino acids. CDR3 nucleotides: TGTGCCAGCAGCTTAGGACAGGGGAGCACTGAAGCTTTCTTT. Its translation: CASSLGQGSTEAFF.

In this sample, this clone turned up once. This rearrangement joins TRBV20-1 to TRBJ2-7; D possibly corresponds to TRBD1 (6 bases). The CDR3 length is 11 residues. Looked up from germline, CDR1 is DFQATT and CDR2 is SNEGSKA (reference sequence). V gave up 5 bases and J gave up 7 bases, with 12 bases separating them. CDR3 sequence: CSAEGTGEQYF. CDR3 coding DNA: TGCAGTGCTGAGGGTACAGGGGAGCAGTACTTC.

The V and J genes are TRBV5-4 and TRBJ1-3; D is perhaps TRBD1 (6 bases). Germline CDR1 SGHNT, CDR2 YYREEE (reference sequence). The V end was cut by 9 bases, the J end by 0 bases, with 28 bases between. The CDR3 contains 19 residues. CDR3 residues: CANPWGGHFFPYSGNTIYF. The CDR3 region has the DNA TGTGCCAACCCGTGGGGGGGACATTTTTTCCCTTACTCTGGAAACACCATATATTTT.

The rearrangement joins TRBV3-1 (or the pseudogene TRBV3-2) to TRBJ2-3; 7 bases are shared with TRBD1. V lost 5 bases, J lost 1 base, and 0 bases stayed unmatched. Per germline, CDR1 LGHDT and CDR2 YNNKEL (reference sequence). CDR3 length: 13 amino acids. DNA of the CDR3: TGTGCCAGCAGCAGGGGGCGCACAGATACGCAGTATTTT. It codes for CASSRGRTDTQYF.

The chain links TRBV2 to TRBJ1-3; 8 bases are shared with TRBD1. The CDR3 extends over 14 amino acids. The ends lost 4 bases at V and 2 bases at J; junction bases unmatched: 1. CDR1 and CDR2 (germline): SNHLY, FYNNEI. For the CDR3, the DNA is TGTGCCAGCAGTGTGGACAGGGCTGGAAACACCATATATTTT. Translated, it gives CASSVDRAGNTIYF.

This sequence joins TRBV7-9 and TRBJ1-1; D is unclear. The V gene lost 1 base and the J gene lost 0 bases, with 9 bases spanning the gap. The CDR3 is 15 residues long. Germline V lookup: CDR1 SEHNR, CDR2 FQNEAQ (reference sequence). The CDR3, as DNA: TGTGCCAGCAGCTTAGAGAGGAAGCTGAACACTGAAGCTTTCTTT. It encodes CASSLERKLNTEAFF.

The table lists this clone with a few counts. The same CDR3 can be traced to other DNA sequences in this sample. This chain links TRBV18 with TRBJ1-1; TRBD1 aligns across 9 bases. CDR1 and CDR2 (germline): KGHSH, LQKENI. V trimming: 3 bases; J trimming: 1 base; junction bases outside the gene matches: 0. This CDR3 region has 14 residues. The CDR3 DNA sequence: TGTGCCAGCTCACCGGGACAGGGGAACACTGAAGCTTTCTTT. Its translation: CASSPGQGNTEAFF.

The V call is TRBV14, the J call TRBJ1-4; D uncertain. Trimming took 11 bases from V and 15 from J, leaving 25 bases between them. The germline V gene encodes CDR1 SGHDN and CDR2 FVKESK. CDR3 size: 13 residues. The CDR3 protein is CAPGEQWDLEMFF. The CDR3 DNA sequence: TGTGCCCCCGGGGAACAATGGGATCTAGAGATGTTTTTT.

V is TRBV28 and J is TRBJ1-2, with 11 nucleotides matching TRBD1. V lost 4 bases to trimming and J lost 5 bases; unmatched junction nucleotides: 9. Germline CDR1 and CDR2: MDHEN and SYDVKM. This CDR3 contains 16 residues. The CDR3 nucleotides read TGTGCCAGCAGTTCCGGGACAGGGGGGCACCGGTATGGCTACACCTTC. It is translated as CASSSGTGGHRYGYTF.

The CDR3 DNA is TGTGCCAGCAGCTTGGTAGGAAAAGCCGACAAAGGTCAGCCCCAGCATTTT. Translation gives CASSLVGKADKGQPQHF. V is TRBV5-4 and J is TRBJ1-5; D remains unclear. Trimming took off 0 bases at V and 6 bases at J, with 19 bases between the two ends. There are 17 residues in the CDR3. Germline CDR1 is SGHNT and CDR2 is YYREEE (reference sequence).